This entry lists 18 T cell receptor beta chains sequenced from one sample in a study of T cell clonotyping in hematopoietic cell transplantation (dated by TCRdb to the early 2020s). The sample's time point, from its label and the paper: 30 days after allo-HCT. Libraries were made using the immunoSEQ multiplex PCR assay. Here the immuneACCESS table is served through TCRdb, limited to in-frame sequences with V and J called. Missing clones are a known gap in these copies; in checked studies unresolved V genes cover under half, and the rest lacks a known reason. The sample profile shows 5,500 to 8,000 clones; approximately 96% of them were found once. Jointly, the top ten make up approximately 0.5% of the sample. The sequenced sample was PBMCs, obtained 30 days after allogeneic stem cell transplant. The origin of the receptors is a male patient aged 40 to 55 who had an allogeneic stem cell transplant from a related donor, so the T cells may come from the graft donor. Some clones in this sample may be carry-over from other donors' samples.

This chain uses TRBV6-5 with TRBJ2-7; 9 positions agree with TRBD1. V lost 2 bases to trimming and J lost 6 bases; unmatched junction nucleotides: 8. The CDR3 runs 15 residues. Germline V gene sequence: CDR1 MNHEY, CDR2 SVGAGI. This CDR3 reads CASSYTSGTGTEQYF. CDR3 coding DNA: TGTGCCAGCAGTTACACCTCCGGGACAGGGACCGAGCAGTACTTC.

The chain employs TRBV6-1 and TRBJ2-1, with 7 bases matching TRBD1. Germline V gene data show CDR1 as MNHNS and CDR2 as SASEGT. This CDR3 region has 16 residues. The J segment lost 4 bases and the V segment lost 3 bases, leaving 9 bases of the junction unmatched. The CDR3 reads CASSDQPGTVYNEQFF. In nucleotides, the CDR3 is TGTGCCAGCAGTGACCAACCCGGGACAGTATACAATGAGCAGTTCTTC.

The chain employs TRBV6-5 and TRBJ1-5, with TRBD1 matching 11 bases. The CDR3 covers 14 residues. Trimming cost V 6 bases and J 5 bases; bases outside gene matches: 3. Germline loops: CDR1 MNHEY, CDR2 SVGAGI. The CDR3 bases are TGTGCCAGCAGGGGACAGGGGGGTTATCAGCCCCAGCATTTT. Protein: CASRGQGGYQPQHF.

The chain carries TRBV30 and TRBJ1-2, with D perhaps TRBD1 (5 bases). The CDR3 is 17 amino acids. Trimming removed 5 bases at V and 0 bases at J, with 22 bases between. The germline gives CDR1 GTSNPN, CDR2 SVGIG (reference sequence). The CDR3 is CAWGRTPGAGSNYGYTF. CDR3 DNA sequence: TGTGCCTGGGGACGGACACCCGGGGCAGGATCTAACTATGGCTACACCTTC.

In nucleotides, the CDR3 is TGTGCCAGCAGTTCCAAGGACAGGGGTTCGGCCAACGTCCTGACTTTC. This codes for CASSSKDRGSANVLTF. The rearrangement links TRBV28 to TRBJ2-6; the match to TRBD1 covers 9 bases. J lost 6 bases, V lost 4 bases, and 7 bases had no gene match. Germline CDR1 reads MDHEN; CDR2 reads SYDVKM. The length of the CDR3 is 16 residues.

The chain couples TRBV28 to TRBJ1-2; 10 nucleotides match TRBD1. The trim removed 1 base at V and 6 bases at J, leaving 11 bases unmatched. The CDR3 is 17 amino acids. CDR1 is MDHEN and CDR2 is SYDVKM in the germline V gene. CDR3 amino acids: CASSLLNRQGAYDGYTF. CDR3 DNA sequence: TGTGCCAGCAGTTTATTAAACCGACAGGGGGCTTACGATGGCTACACCTTC.

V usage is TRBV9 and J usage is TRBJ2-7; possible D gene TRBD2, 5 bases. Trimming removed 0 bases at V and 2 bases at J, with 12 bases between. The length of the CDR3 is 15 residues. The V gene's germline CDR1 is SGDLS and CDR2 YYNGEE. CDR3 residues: CASSVDREGPYEQYF. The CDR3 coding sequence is TGTGCCAGCAGCGTAGATAGAGAGGGCCCCTACGAGCAGTACTTC.

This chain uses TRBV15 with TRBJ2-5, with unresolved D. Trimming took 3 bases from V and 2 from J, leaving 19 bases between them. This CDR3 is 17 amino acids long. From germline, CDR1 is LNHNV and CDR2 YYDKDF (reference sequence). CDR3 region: CATSSYQMSTDQETQYF. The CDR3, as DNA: TGTGCCACCAGCAGCTACCAGATGTCGACGGATCAAGAGACCCAGTACTTC.

CDR3 region: CASRVSGMNTEAFF. DNA for the CDR3: TGTGCCAGCAGAGTCTCAGGGATGAACACTGAAGCTTTCTTT. V usage is TRBV6-1 and J usage is TRBJ1-1, with D perhaps matching TRBD1 (5 bases). V was clipped by 6 bases and J by 0 bases, with 11 bases between them. In germline, CDR1 is MNHNS, CDR2 SASEGT. The CDR3 length is 14 residues.

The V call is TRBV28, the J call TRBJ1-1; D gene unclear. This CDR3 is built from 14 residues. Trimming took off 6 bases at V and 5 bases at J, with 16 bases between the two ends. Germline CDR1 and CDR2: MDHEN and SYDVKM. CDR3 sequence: CASSPPGPRTEAFF. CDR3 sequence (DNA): TGTGCCAGCAGCCCCCCAGGTCCGCGGACTGAAGCTTTCTTT.

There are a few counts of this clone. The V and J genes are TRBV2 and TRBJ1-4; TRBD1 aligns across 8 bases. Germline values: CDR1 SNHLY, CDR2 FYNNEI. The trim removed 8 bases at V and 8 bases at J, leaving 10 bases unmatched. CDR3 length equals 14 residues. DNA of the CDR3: TGTGCCAGCCTCTTGGACAGGGCGGGGGAAAAACTGTTTTTT. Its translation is CASLLDRAGEKLFF. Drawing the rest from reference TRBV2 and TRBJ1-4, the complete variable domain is EPEVTQTPSHQVTQMGQEVILRCVPISNHLYFYWYRQILGQKVEFLVSFYNNEISEKSEIFDDQFSVERPDGSNFTLKIRSTKLEDSAMYFCASLLDRAGEKLFFGSGTQLSVL.

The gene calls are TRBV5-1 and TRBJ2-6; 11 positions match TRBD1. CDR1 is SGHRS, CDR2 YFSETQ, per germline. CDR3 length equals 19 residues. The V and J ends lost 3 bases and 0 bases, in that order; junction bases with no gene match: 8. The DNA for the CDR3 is TGCGCCAGCAGCTCTACCCGGGACAGGGGGAGCTCTGGGGCCAACGTCCTGACTTTC. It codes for CASSSTRDRGSSGANVLTF.

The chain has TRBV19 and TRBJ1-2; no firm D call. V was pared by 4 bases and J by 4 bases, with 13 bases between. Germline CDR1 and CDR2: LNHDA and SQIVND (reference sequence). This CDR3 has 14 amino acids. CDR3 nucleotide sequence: TGTGCCAGTAGTACCTCGAATAGAGGCTATGGCTACACCTTC. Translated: CASSTSNRGYGYTF.

The CDR3 spells CASSFGLAGVLTGELFF. The CDR3 DNA sequence: TGTGCCAGCAGCTTCGGACTAGCGGGGGTACTCACCGGGGAGCTGTTTTTT. The chain uses TRBV11-2 and TRBJ2-2; 13 bases are a match to TRBD2. J was trimmed by 4 bases and V by 3 bases; bases with no gene match: 5. The CDR3 consists of 17 residues. Germline CDR1 and CDR2: SGHAT and FQNNGV. Based on the CDR3 plus reference TRBV11-2 and TRBJ2-2, the full variable domain is EAGVAQSPRYKIIEKRQSVAFWCNPISGHATLYWYQQILGQGPKLLIQFQNNGVVDDSQLPKDRFSAERLKGVDSTLKIQPAKLEDSAVYLCASSFGLAGVLTGELFFGEGSRLTVL.

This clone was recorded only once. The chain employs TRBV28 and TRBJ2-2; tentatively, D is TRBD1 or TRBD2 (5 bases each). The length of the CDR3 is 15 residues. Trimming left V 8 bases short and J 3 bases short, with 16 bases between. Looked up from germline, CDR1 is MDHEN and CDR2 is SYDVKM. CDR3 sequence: CASSSRDGYTGELFF. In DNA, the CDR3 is TGTGCCAGCTCCTCCCGGGACGGGTACACCGGGGAGCTGTTTTTT.

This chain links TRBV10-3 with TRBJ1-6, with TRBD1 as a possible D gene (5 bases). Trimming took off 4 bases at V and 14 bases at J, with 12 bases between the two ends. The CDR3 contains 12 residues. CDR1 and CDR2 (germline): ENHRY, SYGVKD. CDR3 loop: CAISAITGALHF. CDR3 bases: TGTGCCATCAGTGCTATAACAGGTGCCCTCCACTTT.

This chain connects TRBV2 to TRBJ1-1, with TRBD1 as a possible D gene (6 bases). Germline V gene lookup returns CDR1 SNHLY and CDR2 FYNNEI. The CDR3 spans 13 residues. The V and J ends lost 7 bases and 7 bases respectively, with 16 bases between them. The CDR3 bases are TGTGCCAGCACCCCAGGGGAGGTCGTTGAAGCTTTCTTT. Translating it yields CASTPGEVVEAFF.

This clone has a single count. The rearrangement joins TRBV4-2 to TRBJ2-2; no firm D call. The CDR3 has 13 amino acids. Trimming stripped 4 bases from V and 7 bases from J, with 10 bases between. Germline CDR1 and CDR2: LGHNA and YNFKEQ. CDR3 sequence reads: CASSPLNDGELFF. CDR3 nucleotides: TGTGCCAGCAGCCCTTTAAATGACGGGGAGCTGTTTTTT.